These T cell receptor beta chains were read from a single sample in a study of blood T cells in healthy people across ages. TCRdb reprocessed the 5' RACE reads via MiXCR and lists one record per CDR3 protein. The table has about 680,000 distinct CDR3 sequences, around half seen once. Sequencing was done on a sample of blood. The receptors stem from a woman between 55 and 75 years old in good health. The CDR3 runs from the conserved cysteine through the conserved F or W. The D gene is left open where the match is weak. Size is omitted from some rows. Given values are once, few, many or a class for expanded clones.

J gene: TRBJ2-3; D gene: TRBD2; clone size: .; V gene: TRBV20-1; CDR3 protein: CSAGLSGSRTDTQYF; CDR3 DNA: TGCAGTGCTGGGCTTAGCGGGAGTAGGACAGATACGCAGTATTTT
J gene: TRBJ1-4; D gene: .; clone size: .; V gene: TRBV5-1; CDR3 protein: CASTSDPRNEKLFF; CDR3 DNA: TGCGCCAGCACCTCAGACCCTCGAAATGAAAAACTGTTTTTT
J gene: TRBJ2-3; D gene: .; clone size: .; V gene: TRBV5-1; CDR3 protein: CASSPGLITDTQYF; CDR3 DNA: TGCGCCAGCAGCCCGGGACTGATCACAGATACGCAGTATTTT
J gene: TRBJ1-6; D gene: .; clone size: .; V gene: TRBV28; CDR3 protein: CASSFGGPNNSPLHF; CDR3 DNA: TGTGCCAGCAGTTTCGGTGGACCTAATAATTCACCCCTCCACTTT
J gene: TRBJ1-1; D gene: .; clone size: .; V gene: TRBV6-1; CDR3 protein: CASSEGGVWDTGAFF; CDR3 DNA: TGTGCCAGCAGTGAGGGGGGCGTATGGGACACTGGAGCTTTCTTT
J gene: TRBJ1-2; D gene: TRBD1; clone size: few; V gene: TRBV18; CDR3 protein: CASSPTMGDSYGYTF; CDR3 DNA: TGTGCCAGCTCACCGACCATGGGGGACAGCTATGGCTACACCTTC
J gene: TRBJ2-5; D gene: TRBD2; clone size: .; V gene: TRBV20-1; CDR3 protein: CSASRLAGVVEQYF; CDR3 DNA: TGCAGTGCTAGCCGGCTAGCGGGAGTGGTTGAGCAGTACTTC
J gene: TRBJ1-2; D gene: .; clone size: .; V gene: TRBV3-1; CDR3 protein: CASSRAPDTHYGYTF; CDR3 DNA: TGTGCCAGCAGCCGCGCACCGGACACCCACTATGGCTACACCTTC
J gene: TRBJ1-5; D gene: .; clone size: .; V gene: TRBV28; CDR3 protein: CASSLWAQPQHF; CDR3 DNA: TGTGCCAGCAGTTTATGGGCTCAGCCCCAGCATTTT
J gene: TRBJ2-4; D gene: .; clone size: few; V gene: TRBV12-3/TRBV12-4; CDR3 protein: CASSLGDIAGVSKNIQYF; CDR3 DNA: TGTGCCAGCAGTTTGGGGGACATAGCGGGCGTTTCCAAAAACATTCAGTACTTC
J gene: TRBJ2-3; D gene: TRBD2; clone size: .; V gene: TRBV5-1; CDR3 protein: CASTLTSGTDTQYF; CDR3 DNA: TGCGCCAGCACTTTGACTAGCGGCACAGATACGCAGTATTTT
J gene: TRBJ2-7; D gene: TRBD2; clone size: .; V gene: TRBV6-2/TRBV6-3; CDR3 protein: CACSTSGRPSYEQYF; CDR3 DNA: TGTGCCTGCTCGACTAGCGGGAGGCCCTCCTACGAGCAGTACTTC
J gene: TRBJ2-7; D gene: TRBD1; clone size: .; V gene: TRBV25-1; CDR3 protein: CASSGNRGRWYNEQYF; CDR3 DNA: TGTGCCAGCAGTGGTAACAGGGGGCGATGGTACAATGAGCAGTACTTC
J gene: TRBJ1-2; D gene: TRBD1; clone size: few; V gene: TRBV29-1; CDR3 protein: CSVSGTGGANYGYTF; CDR3 DNA: TGCAGTGTTAGCGGGACAGGGGGTGCTAACTATGGCTACACCTTC
J gene: TRBJ2-6; D gene: TRBD1; clone size: .; V gene: TRBV12-3/TRBV12-4; CDR3 protein: CASSFGPGQGVSGANVLTF; CDR3 DNA: TGTGCCAGCAGTTTCGGTCCGGGACAGGGAGTATCTGGGGCCAACGTCCTGACTTTC
J gene: TRBJ2-3; D gene: .; clone size: many; V gene: TRBV24-1; CDR3 protein: CATSDPGTRGTDTQYF; CDR3 DNA: TGTGCCACCAGTGATCCCGGGACTCGCGGCACAGATACGCAGTATTTT
J gene: TRBJ2-3; D gene: TRBD2; clone size: .; V gene: TRBV7-3; CDR3 protein: CASSLGVAGEGDTQYF; CDR3 DNA: TGTGCCAGCAGCTTAGGTGTAGCGGGAGAAGGAGATACGCAGTATTTT
J gene: TRBJ1-2; D gene: .; clone size: .; V gene: TRBV2; CDR3 protein: CASSGLENYGYTF; CDR3 DNA: TGTGCCAGCAGTGGGTTGGAAAACTATGGCTACACCTTC
J gene: TRBJ2-3; D gene: .; clone size: .; V gene: TRBV29-1; CDR3 protein: CSASGGQGGTDTQYF; CDR3 DNA: TGCAGCGCCTCGGGCGGGCAGGGAGGCACAGATACGCAGTATTTT
J gene: TRBJ2-7; D gene: TRBD2; clone size: .; V gene: TRBV27; CDR3 protein: CASNRGDSGSSYEQYF; CDR3 DNA: TGTGCCAGCAATCGAGGGGATAGCGGGAGCTCCTACGAGCAGTACTTC
J gene: TRBJ2-7; D gene: .; clone size: few; V gene: TRBV9; CDR3 protein: CASSARDLPSYEQYF; CDR3 DNA: TGTGCCAGCAGCGCTCGGGACTTACCGTCCTACGAGCAGTACTTC
J gene: TRBJ1-2; D gene: .; clone size: .; V gene: TRBV5-4; CDR3 protein: CASSIGRANYGYTF; CDR3 DNA: TGTGCCAGCAGCATTGGGCGCGCTAACTATGGCTACACCTTC
J gene: TRBJ2-5; D gene: .; clone size: .; V gene: TRBV2; CDR3 protein: CASSRASRVETQYF; CDR3 DNA: TGTGCCAGCAGCCGGGCCTCAAGGGTGGAGACCCAGTACTTC
J gene: TRBJ2-5; D gene: TRBD1; clone size: .; V gene: TRBV6-2/TRBV6-3; CDR3 protein: CAGSRGQRQGRETQYF; CDR3 DNA: TGTGCCGGCAGCAGAGGCCAGAGACAGGGAAGAGAGACCCAGTACTTC
J gene: TRBJ2-5; D gene: TRBD1; clone size: .; V gene: TRBV2; CDR3 protein: CASRSGTGVETQYF; CDR3 DNA: TGTGCCAGCAGGTCCGGGACAGGGGTAGAGACCCAGTACTTC
J gene: TRBJ2-1; D gene: .; clone size: many; V gene: TRBV20-1; CDR3 protein: CSAIFRDEQFF; CDR3 DNA: TGCAGTGCTATCTTTAGGGATGAGCAGTTCTTC
J gene: TRBJ2-3; D gene: .; clone size: .; V gene: TRBV24-1; CDR3 protein: CATSEREPTDTQYF; CDR3 DNA: TGTGCCACCAGTGAGCGGGAACCCACAGATACGCAGTATTTT
J gene: TRBJ1-5; D gene: .; clone size: .; V gene: TRBV7-2; CDR3 protein: CASSLGRGYSNQPQHF; CDR3 DNA: TGTGCCAGCAGCTTGGGAAGGGGCTATAGCAATCAGCCCCAGCATTTT
J gene: TRBJ2-5; D gene: TRBD2; clone size: .; V gene: TRBV7-2; CDR3 protein: CASSFSGRRLQETQYF; CDR3 DNA: TGTGCCAGCAGCTTTAGCGGGAGGCGTCTCCAAGAGACCCAGTACTTC
J gene: TRBJ2-4; D gene: .; clone size: few; V gene: TRBV7-9; CDR3 protein: CASSPILRVDIQYF; CDR3 DNA: TGTGCCAGCAGCCCCATCCTCCGGGTTGACATTCAGTACTTC
J gene: TRBJ2-5; D gene: .; clone size: few; V gene: TRBV3-1; CDR3 protein: CASSQDRRTQYF; CDR3 DNA: TGTGCCAGCAGCCAAGATCGCAGGACCCAGTACTTC
J gene: TRBJ1-1; D gene: .; clone size: .; V gene: TRBV7-2; CDR3 protein: CASSLVGGAFF; CDR3 DNA: TGTGCCAGCAGCTTAGTAGGGGGTGCTTTCTTT
J gene: TRBJ2-7; D gene: .; clone size: .; V gene: TRBV7-2; CDR3 protein: CAGSLESSYSYEQYF; CDR3 DNA: TGCGCCGGCAGCTTAGAGTCTTCCTATTCCTACGAGCAGTACTTC
J gene: TRBJ2-1; D gene: .; clone size: .; V gene: TRBV7-6; CDR3 protein: CASSLGEGEYNEQFF; CDR3 DNA: TGTGCCAGCAGCTTAGGGGAGGGGGAATACAATGAGCAGTTCTTC
J gene: TRBJ1-2; D gene: .; clone size: .; V gene: TRBV25-1; CDR3 protein: CASSEVAGSYGYTF; CDR3 DNA: TGTGCCAGCAGTGAAGTGGCAGGCTCGTATGGCTACACCTTC
J gene: TRBJ1-1; D gene: .; clone size: .; V gene: TRBV19; CDR3 protein: CASKDYGAGVSAFF; CDR3 DNA: TGTGCCAGTAAGGACTACGGGGCGGGGGTCAGCGCTTTCTTT
J gene: TRBJ2-1; D gene: TRBD2; clone size: few; V gene: TRBV9; CDR3 protein: CASSEGLAGGNEQFF; CDR3 DNA: TGTGCCAGCAGCGAGGGACTAGCGGGAGGTAATGAGCAGTTCTTC
J gene: TRBJ2-7; D gene: .; clone size: .; V gene: TRBV7-6; CDR3 protein: CASSSEPSYEQYF; CDR3 DNA: TGTGCCAGCAGCTCAGAGCCTAGCTACGAGCAGTACTTC
J gene: TRBJ2-7; D gene: TRBD2; clone size: few; V gene: TRBV3-1; CDR3 protein: CASSQDHRGGVTYEQYF; CDR3 DNA: TGTGCCAGCAGCCAAGATCACCGGGGAGGGGTCACCTACGAGCAGTACTTC
J gene: TRBJ2-5; D gene: .; clone size: .; V gene: TRBV29-1; CDR3 protein: CSVINPGETQYF; CDR3 DNA: TGCAGCGTTATAAACCCCGGGGAGACCCAGTACTTC
J gene: TRBJ2-3; D gene: TRBD1; clone size: .; V gene: TRBV29-1; CDR3 protein: CSWTGSSTDTQYF; CDR3 DNA: TGCAGCTGGACAGGGTCCAGCACAGATACGCAGTATTTT
J gene: TRBJ2-3; D gene: .; clone size: .; V gene: TRBV9; CDR3 protein: CASSVRTSTDTQYF; CDR3 DNA: TGTGCCAGCAGCGTTAGGACTAGCACAGATACGCAGTATTTT